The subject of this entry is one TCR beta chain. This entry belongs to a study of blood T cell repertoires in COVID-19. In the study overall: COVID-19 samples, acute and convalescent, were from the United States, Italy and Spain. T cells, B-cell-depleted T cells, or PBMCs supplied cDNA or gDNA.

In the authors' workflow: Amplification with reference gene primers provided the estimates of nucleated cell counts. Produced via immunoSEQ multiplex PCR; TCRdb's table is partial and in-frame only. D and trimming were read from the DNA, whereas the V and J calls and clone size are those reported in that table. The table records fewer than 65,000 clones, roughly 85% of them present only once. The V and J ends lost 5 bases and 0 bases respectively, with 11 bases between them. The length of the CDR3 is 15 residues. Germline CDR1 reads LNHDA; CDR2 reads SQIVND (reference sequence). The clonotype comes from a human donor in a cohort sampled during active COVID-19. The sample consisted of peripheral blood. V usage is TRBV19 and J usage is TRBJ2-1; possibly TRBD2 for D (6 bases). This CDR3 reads CASSGAGSSYNEQFF. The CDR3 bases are TGTGCCAGTAGTGGGGCGGGGAGCTCCTACAATGAGCAGTTCTTC.